The present entry profiles one T cell receptor (beta chain) with its context. The data stem from a study of blood T cell repertoires in COVID-19. In the study overall: Sites across the United States, Italy and Spain contributed samples from acute and convalescent COVID-19.

The Seattle site enrolled patients during active infection and followed them longitudinally. CDR3 length: 16 amino acids. Trimming took off 1 base at V and 1 base at J, with 11 bases between the two ends. Germline V gene lookup returns CDR1 MNHEY and CDR2 SMNVEV (reference sequence). Repertoires were generated with immunoSEQ multiplex PCR, while TCRdb's copy carries only in-frame clones and drops some. The table shows some 64,000 clones, with over 65% occurring only once. The specimen was peripheral blood. The TCR originated in a man between 60 and 75 years old with COVID-19, enrolled during active disease. The chain uses TRBV27 and TRBJ1-5, with no clear D. CDR3 sequence: CASSLLGDLSNQPQHF. CDR3 DNA: TGTGCCAGCAGTTTATTGGGAGACCTCAGCAATCAGCCCCAGCATTTT.